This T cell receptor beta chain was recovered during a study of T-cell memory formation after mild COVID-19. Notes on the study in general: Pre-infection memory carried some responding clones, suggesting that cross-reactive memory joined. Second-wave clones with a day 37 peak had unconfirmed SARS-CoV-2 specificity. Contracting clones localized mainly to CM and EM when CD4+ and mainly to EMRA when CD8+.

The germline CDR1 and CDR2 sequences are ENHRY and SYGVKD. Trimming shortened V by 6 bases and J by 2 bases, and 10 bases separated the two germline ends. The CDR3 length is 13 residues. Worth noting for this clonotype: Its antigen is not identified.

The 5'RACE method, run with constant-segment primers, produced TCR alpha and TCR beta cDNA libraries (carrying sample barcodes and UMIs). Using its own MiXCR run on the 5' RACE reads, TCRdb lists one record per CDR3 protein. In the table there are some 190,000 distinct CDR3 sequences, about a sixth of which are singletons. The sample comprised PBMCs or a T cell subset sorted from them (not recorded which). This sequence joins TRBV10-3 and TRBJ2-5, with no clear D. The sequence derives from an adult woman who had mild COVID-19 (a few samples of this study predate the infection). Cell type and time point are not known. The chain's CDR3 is CAISTRTQETQYF. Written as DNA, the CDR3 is TGTGCCATCAGCACAAGAACACAAGAGACCCAGTACTTC.